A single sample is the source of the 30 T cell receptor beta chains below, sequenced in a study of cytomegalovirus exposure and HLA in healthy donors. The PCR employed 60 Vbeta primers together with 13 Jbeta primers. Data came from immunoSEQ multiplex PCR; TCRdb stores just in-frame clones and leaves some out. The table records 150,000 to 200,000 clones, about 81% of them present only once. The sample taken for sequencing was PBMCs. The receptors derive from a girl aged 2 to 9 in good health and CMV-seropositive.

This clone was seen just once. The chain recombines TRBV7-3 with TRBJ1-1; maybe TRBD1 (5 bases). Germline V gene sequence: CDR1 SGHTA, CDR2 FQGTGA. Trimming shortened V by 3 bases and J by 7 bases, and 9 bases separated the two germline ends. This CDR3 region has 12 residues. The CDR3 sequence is CASSLRDGEAFF. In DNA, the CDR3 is TGTGCCAGCAGCTTGCGGGACGGTGAAGCTTTCTTT.

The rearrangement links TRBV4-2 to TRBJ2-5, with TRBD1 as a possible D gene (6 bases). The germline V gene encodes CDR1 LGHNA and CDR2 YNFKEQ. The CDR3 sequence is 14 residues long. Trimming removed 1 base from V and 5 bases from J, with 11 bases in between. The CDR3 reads CASSQVAGVETQYF. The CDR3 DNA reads TGTGCCAGCAGCCAAGTCGCAGGGGTGGAGACCCAGTACTTC.

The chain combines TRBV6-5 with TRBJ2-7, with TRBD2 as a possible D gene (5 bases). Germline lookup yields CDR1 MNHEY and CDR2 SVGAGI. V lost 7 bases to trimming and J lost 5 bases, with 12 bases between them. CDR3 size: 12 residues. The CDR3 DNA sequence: TGTGCCAGCAAAGTAGAGGGTGACGAGCAGTACTTC. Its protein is CASKVEGDEQYF.

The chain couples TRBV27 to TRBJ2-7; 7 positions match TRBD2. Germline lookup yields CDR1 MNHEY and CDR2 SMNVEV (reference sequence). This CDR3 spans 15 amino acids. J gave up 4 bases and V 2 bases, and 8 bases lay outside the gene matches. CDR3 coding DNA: TGTGCCAGCAGTTTAGTCGCGGGAGTGGGGTACGAGCAGTACTTC. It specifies CASSLVAGVGYEQYF.

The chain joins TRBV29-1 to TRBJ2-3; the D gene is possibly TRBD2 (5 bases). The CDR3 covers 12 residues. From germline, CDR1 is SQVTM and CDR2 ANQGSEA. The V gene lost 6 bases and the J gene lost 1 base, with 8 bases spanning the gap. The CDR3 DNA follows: TGCAGCGTGGACGGGGGCACAGATACGCAGTATTTT. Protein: CSVDGGTDTQYF.

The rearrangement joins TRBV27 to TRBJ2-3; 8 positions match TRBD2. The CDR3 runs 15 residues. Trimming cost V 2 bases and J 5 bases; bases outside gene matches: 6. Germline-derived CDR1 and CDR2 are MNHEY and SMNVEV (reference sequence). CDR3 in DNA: TGTGCCAGCAGTTTAAAGCGGGAGAGGGGAGATACGCAGTATTTT. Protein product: CASSLKRERGDTQYF.

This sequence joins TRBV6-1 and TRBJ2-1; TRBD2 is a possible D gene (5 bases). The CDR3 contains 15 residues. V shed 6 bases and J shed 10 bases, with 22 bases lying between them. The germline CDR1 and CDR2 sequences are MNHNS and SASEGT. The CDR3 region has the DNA TGTGCCAGCAGCCGGAGACTACAAAGCGCTATCGAGCAGTTCTTC. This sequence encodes CASSRRLQSAIEQFF.

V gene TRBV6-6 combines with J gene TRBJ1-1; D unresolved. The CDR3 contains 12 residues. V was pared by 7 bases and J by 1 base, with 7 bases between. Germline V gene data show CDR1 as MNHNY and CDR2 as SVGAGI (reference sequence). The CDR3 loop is CASTLRNTEAFF. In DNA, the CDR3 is TGTGCCAGCACCCTCAGGAACACTGAAGCTTTCTTT.

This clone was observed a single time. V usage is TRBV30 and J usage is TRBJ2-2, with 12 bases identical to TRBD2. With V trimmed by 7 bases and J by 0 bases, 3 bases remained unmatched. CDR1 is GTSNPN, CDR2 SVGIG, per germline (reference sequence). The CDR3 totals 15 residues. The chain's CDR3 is CASGLAGSNTGELFF. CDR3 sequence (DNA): TGTGCCTCCGGACTAGCGGGGTCGAACACCGGGGAGCTGTTTTTT.

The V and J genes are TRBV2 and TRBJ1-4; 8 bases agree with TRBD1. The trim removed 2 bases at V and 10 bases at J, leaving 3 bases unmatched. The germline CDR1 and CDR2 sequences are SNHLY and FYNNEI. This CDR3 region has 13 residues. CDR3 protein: CASSETGGGKLFF. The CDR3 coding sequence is TGTGCCAGCAGTGAAACAGGGGGAGGAAAACTGTTTTTT. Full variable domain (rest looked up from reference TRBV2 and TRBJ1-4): EPEVTQTPSHQVTQMGQEVILRCVPISNHLYFYWYRQILGQKVEFLVSFYNNEISEKSEIFDDQFSVERPDGSNFTLKIRSTKLEDSAMYFCASSETGGGKLFFGSGTQLSVL.

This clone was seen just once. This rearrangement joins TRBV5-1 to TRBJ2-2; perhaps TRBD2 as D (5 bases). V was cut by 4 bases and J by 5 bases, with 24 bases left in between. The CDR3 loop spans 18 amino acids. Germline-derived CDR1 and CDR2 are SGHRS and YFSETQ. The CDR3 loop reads CASSTVFERNLMTGELFF. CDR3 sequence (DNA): TGCGCCAGCAGCACGGTTTTCGAGCGGAACCTTATGACCGGGGAGCTGTTTTTT.

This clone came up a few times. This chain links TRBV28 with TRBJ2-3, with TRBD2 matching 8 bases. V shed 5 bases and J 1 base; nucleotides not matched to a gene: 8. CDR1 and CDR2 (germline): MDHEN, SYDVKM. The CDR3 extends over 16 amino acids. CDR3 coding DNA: TGTGCCAGCAGTCCTGTAGCGGGGCTGGGCACAGATACGCAGTATTTT. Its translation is CASSPVAGLGTDTQYF.

CDR3 in amino acids: CASSFTGGIPYEQYF. In DNA form, the CDR3 reads TGTGCCAGCAGCTTTACCGGCGGGATACCCTACGAGCAGTACTTC. This rearrangement joins TRBV5-6 to TRBJ2-7, with a weak D call TRBD2 (6 bases). CDR3 size: 15 residues. V was pared by 2 bases and J by 2 bases, with 14 bases between. Germline lookup yields CDR1 SGHDT and CDR2 YYEEEE.

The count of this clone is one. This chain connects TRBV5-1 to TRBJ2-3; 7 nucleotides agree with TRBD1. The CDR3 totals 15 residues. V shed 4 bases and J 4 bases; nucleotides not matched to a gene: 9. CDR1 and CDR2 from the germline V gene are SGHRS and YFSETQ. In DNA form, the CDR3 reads TGCGCCAGCAGCCTGAACTCCGACAGGGCAGATACGCAGTATTTT. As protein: CASSLNSDRADTQYF.

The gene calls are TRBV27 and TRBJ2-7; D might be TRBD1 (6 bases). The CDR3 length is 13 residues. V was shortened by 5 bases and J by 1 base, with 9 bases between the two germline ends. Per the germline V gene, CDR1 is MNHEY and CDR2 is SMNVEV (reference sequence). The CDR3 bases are TGTGCCAGCAGTCCACAGGGTTCCTACGAGCAGTACTTC. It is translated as CASSPQGSYEQYF.

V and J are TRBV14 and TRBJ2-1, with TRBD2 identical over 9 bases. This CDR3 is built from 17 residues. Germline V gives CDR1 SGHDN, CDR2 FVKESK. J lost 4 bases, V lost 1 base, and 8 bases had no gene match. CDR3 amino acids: CASSQGLAGNIYNEQFF. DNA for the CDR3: TGTGCCAGCAGCCAAGGGCTAGCGGGAAATATTTACAATGAGCAGTTCTTC. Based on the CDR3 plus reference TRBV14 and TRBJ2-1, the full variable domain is EAGVTQFPSHSVIEKGQTVTLRCDPISGHDNLYWYRRVMGKEIKFLLHFVKESKQDESGMPNNRFLAERTGGTYSTLKVQPAELEDSGVYFCASSQGLAGNIYNEQFFGPGTRLTVL.

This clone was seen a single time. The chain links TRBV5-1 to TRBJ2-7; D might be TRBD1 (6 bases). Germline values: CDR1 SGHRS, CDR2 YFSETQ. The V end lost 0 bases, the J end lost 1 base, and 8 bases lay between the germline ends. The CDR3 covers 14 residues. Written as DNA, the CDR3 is TGCGCCAGCAGCTTGGATGGACAGTCCTACGAGCAGTACTTC. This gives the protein CASSLDGQSYEQYF.

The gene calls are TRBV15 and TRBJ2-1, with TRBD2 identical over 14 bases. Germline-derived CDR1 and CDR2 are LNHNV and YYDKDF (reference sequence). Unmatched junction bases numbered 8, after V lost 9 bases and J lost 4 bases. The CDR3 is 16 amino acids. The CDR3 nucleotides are TGTGCCACGGGGACTAGCGGGAGTTCCTCTTACAATGAGCAGTTCTTC. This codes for CATGTSGSSSYNEQFF.

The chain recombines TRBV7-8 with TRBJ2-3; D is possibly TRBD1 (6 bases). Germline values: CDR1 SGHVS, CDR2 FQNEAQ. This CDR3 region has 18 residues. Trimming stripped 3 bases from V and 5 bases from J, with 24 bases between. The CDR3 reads CASSFYRVVKGREDTQYF. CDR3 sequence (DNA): TGTGCCAGCAGCTTTTACAGGGTAGTGAAGGGTAGGGAAGATACGCAGTATTTT.

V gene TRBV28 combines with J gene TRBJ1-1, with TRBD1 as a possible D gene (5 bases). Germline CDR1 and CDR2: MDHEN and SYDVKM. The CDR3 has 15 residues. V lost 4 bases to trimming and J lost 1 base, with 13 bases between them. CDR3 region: CASSSPGGANTEAFF. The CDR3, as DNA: TGTGCCAGCAGTTCCCCCGGGGGAGCGAACACTGAAGCTTTCTTT.

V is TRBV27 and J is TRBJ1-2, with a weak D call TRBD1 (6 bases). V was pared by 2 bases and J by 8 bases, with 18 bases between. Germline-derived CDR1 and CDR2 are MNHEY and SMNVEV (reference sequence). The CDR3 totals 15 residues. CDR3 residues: CASSLQAPGELGYTF. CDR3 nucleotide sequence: TGTGCCAGCAGTTTACAAGCCCCAGGGGAATTGGGCTACACCTTC.

CDR3 amino acids: CASSLNGGSTDTQYF. CDR3 bases: TGTGCCAGCAGCTTAAACGGCGGGAGTACAGATACGCAGTATTTT. The J gene is TRBJ2-3, the V gene TRBV7-3; 7 bases fit TRBD2. This CDR3 is 15 amino acids long. The trim removed 1 base at V and 3 bases at J, leaving 4 bases unmatched. Germline values: CDR1 SGHTA, CDR2 FQGTGA.

CDR3 protein: CASRGNGGFTDTQYF. In DNA, the CDR3 is TGTGCCAGCAGGGGAAACGGGGGGTTCACAGATACGCAGTATTTT. The chain uses TRBV27 and TRBJ2-3; 7 positions agree with TRBD2. J was trimmed by 2 bases and V by 6 bases; bases with no gene match: 8. This CDR3 is 15 amino acids long. Germline V lookup: CDR1 MNHEY, CDR2 SMNVEV (reference sequence).

For the CDR3, the DNA is TGCGCCAGCAGCTTGAGCCTAGCGGGAGGCCTCTCCTACAATGAGCAGTTCTTC. Residues: CASSLSLAGGLSYNEQFF. The V gene is TRBV5-1, the J gene TRBJ2-1; 11 bases line up with TRBD2. CDR3 length: 18 amino acids. From germline, CDR1 is SGHRS and CDR2 YFSETQ. V dropped 1 base and J dropped 0; count of bases not matched to a gene: 6.

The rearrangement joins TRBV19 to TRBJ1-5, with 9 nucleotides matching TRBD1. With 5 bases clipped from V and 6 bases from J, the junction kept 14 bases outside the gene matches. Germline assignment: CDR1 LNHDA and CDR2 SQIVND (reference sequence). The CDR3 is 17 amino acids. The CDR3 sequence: CASSPGTGLSMAQPQHF. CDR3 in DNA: TGTGCCAGTAGTCCCGGGACAGGGTTATCAATGGCTCAGCCCCAGCATTTT.

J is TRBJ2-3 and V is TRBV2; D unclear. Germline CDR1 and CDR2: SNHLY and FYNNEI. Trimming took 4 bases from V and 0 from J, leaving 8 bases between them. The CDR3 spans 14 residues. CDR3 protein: CASSAALSTDTQYF. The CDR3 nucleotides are TGTGCCAGCAGTGCAGCACTTAGCACAGATACGCAGTATTTT.

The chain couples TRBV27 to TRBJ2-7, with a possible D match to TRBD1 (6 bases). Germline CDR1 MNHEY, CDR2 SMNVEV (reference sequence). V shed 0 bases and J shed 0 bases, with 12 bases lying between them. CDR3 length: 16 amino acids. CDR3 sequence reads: CASSLSQGASSYEQYF. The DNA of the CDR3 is TGTGCCAGCAGTTTATCACAGGGTGCGAGCTCCTACGAGCAGTACTTC.

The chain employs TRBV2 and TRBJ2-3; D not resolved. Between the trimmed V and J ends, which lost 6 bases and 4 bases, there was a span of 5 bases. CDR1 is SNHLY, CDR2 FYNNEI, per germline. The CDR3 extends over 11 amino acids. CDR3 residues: CASSGADTQYF. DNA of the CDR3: TGTGCCAGCAGCGGAGCAGATACGCAGTATTTT.

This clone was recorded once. The CDR3: CASRQAQETQYF. CDR3 coding DNA: TGTGCCAGCAGACAGGCACAAGAGACCCAGTACTTC. The chain uses TRBV6-6 and TRBJ2-5; perhaps TRBD1 as D (5 bases). This CDR3 contains 12 residues. V gave up 6 bases and J gave up 2 bases, with 7 bases separating them. CDR1 and CDR2 (germline): MNHNY, SVGAGI (reference sequence).

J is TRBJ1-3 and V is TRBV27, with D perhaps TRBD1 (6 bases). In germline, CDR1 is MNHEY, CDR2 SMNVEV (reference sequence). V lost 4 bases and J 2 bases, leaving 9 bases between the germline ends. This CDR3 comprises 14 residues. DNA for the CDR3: TGTGCCAGCAGTTACAGGGCCACTGGAAACACCATATATTTT. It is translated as CASSYRATGNTIYF.